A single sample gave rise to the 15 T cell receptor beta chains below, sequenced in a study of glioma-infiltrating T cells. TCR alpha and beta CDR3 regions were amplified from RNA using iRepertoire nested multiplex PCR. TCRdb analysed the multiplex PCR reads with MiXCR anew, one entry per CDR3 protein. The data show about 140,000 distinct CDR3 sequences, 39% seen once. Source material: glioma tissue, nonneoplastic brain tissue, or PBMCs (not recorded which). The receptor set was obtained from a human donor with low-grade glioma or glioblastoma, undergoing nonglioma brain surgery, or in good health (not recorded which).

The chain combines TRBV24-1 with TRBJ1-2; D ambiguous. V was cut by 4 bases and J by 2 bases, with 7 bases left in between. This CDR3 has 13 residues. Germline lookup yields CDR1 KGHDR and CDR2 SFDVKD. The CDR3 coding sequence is TGTGCCACCAGTGAGGACGGGAACTATGGCTACACCTTC. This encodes CATSEDGNYGYTF.

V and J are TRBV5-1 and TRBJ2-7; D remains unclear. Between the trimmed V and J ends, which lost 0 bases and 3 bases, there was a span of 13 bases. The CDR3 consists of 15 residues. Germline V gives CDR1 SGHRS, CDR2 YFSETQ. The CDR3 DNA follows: TGCGCCAGCAGCTTGGGTTCTACTGGGTTCTACGAGCAGTACTTC. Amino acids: CASSLGSTGFYEQYF.

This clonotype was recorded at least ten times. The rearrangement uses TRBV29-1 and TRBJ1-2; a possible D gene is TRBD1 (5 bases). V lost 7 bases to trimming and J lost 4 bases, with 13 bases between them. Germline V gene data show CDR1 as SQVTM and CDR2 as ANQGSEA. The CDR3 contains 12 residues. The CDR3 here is CSAETDLYGYTF. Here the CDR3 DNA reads TGCAGCGCTGAGACAGACCTCTATGGCTACACCTTC.

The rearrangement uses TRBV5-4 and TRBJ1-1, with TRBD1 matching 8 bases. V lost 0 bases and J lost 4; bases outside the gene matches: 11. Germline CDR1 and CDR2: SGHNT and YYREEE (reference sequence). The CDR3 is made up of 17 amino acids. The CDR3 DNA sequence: TGTGCCAGCAGCTTGGCCCCCCAGGGGGCAAGCGTCACTGAAGCTTTCTTT. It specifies CASSLAPQGASVTEAFF.

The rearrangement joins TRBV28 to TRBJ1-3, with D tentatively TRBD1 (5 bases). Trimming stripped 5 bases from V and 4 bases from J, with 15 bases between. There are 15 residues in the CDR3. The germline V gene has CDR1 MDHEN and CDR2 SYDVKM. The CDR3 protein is CASSPGPNLGNTIYF. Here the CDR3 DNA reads TGTGCCAGCAGTCCGGGACCCAATTTGGGAAACACCATATATTTT.

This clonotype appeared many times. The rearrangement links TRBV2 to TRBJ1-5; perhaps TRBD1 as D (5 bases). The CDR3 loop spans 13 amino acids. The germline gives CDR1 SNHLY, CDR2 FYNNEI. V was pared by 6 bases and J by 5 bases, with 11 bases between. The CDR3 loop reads CASRGEKDQPQHF. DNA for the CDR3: TGTGCCAGCAGGGGGGAGAAAGATCAGCCCCAGCATTTT.

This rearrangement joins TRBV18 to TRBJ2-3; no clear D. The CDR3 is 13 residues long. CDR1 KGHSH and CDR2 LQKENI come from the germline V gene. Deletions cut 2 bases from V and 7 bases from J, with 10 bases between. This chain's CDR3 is CASSPSQSYTQYF. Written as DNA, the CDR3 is TGTGCCAGCTCACCATCACAGTCATATACGCAGTATTTT. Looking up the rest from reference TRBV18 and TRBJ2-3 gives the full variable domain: NAGVMQNPRHLVRRRGQEARLRCSPMKGHSHVYWYRQLPEEGLKFMVYLQKENIIDESGMPKERFSAEFPKEGPSILRIQQVVRGDSAAYFCASSPSQSYTQYFGPGTRLTVL.

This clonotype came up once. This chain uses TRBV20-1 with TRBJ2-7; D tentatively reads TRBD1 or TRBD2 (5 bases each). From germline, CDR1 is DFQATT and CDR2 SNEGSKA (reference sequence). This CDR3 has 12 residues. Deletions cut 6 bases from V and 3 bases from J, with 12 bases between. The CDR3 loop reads CSAAGTDYEQYF. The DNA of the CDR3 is TGCAGTGCGGCCGGGACGGACTACGAGCAGTACTTC.

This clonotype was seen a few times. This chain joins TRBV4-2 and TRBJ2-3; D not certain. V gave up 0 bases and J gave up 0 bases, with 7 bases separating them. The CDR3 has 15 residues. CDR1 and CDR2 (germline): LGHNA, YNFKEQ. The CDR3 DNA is TGTGCCAGCAGCCAAGATGGGCAGAGCACAGATACGCAGTATTTT. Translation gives CASSQDGQSTDTQYF.

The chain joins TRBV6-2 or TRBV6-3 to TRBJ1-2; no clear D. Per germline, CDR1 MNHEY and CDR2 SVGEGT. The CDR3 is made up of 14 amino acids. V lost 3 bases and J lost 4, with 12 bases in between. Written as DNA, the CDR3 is TGTGCCAGCAGTTATACAGCCCGGGCCTATGGCTACACCTTC. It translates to CASSYTARAYGYTF.

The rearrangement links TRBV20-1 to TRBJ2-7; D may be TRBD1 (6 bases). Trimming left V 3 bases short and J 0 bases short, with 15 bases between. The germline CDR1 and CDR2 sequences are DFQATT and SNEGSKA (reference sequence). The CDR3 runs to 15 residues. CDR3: CSASLHGQRSYEQYF. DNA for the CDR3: TGCAGTGCTAGCCTCCATGGACAGCGCTCCTACGAGCAGTACTTC.

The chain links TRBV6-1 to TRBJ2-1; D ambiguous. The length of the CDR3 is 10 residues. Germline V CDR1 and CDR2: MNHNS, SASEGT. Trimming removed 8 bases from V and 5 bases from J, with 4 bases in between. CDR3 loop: CASVHNEQFF. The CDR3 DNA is TGTGCCAGCGTCCACAATGAGCAGTTCTTC.

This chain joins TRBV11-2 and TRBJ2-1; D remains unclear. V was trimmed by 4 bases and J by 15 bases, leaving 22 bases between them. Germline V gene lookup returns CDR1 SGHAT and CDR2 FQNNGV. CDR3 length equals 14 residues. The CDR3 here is CASSSNSLITDMFF. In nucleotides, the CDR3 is TGTGCCAGCAGCTCTAACTCACTTATAACCGACATGTTCTTC.

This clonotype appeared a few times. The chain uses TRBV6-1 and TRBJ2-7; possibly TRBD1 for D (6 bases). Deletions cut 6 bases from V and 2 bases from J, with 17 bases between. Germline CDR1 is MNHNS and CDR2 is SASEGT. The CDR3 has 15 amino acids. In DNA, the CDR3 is TGTGCCAGCAGAACGAAGGGGACATGGGCCTACGAGCAGTACTTC. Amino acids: CASRTKGTWAYEQYF.

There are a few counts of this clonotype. DNA for the CDR3: TGTGCCAGCAGTGGGTTGGTCACGAACACTGAAGCTTTCTTT. Protein product: CASSGLVTNTEAFF. The chain recombines TRBV6-1 with TRBJ1-1; D call uncertain. The CDR3 is 14 residues long. Per the germline V gene, CDR1 is MNHNS and CDR2 is SASEGT. V lost 4 bases and J 1 base, leaving 10 bases between the germline ends.